This entry concerns a single TCR beta chain. With a J-beta primer mix and a sample-barcoded 5' primer, a second PCR ran about 7 to 11 cycles. A 12-random-nucleotide template-switch adaptor tagged each cDNA molecule. A single record per CDR3 protein comes from TCRdb applying MiXCR to the 5' RACE reads. Of approximately 1.5 million distinct CDR3 sequences in the sample, around 40% were seen once. The data derive from a study of blood T cells in healthy people across ages. The amount of total RNA extracted per sample was at least 5 micrograms. The germline V gene encodes CDR1 SQVTM and CDR2 ANQGSEA. The CDR3 contains 14 residues. The ends were cut back, 1 base at V and 0 bases at J, with 9 bases in the middle.

This rearrangement joins TRBV29-1 to TRBJ1-1, with D unclear. This clonotype was obtained from a woman younger than 30 in good health. Sequencing used blood. CDR3 protein: CSVEGVALNTEAFF. The CDR3 nucleotides read TGCAGCGTTGAAGGGGTTGCTTTGAACACTGAAGCTTTCTTT.